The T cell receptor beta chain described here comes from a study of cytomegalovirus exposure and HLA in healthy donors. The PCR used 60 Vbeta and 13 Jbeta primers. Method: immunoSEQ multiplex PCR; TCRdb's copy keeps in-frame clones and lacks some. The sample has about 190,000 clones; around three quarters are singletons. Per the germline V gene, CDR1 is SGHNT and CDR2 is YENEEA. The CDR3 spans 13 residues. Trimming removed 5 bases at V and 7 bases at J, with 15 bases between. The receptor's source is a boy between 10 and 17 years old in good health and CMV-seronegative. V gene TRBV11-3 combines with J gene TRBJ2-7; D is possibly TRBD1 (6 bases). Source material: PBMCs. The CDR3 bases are TGTGCCAGCAGCGCCTACAGGGTCGGGGAGCAGTACTTC. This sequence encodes CASSAYRVGEQYF.